In this sample, the clone carrying this TCR beta chain turned up many times. Diagnoses were established from clinical symptoms, serum thyroxine, TRAb, thyroid ultrasound and orbital computed tomography. This entry comes from a study of Graves' ophthalmopathy and Graves' hyperthyroidism. The sequenced template was RNA, covering the TCR beta CDR3 region. Following a first-round RT-PCR that used HTBI primers, a second-round multiplex PCR was carried out. TCRdb redid the calling of the multiplex PCR reads with MiXCR, one entry per CDR3 protein. The sample records about 370,000 distinct CDR3 sequences, approximately 18% being singletons. V was pared by 3 bases and J by 4 bases, with 6 bases of the junction left unmatched. This CDR3 contains 15 residues.

The chain carries TRBV12-3 or TRBV12-4 and TRBJ1-1, with 9 positions matching TRBD1. The clonotype originates from an adult woman with stable Graves' hyperthyroidism. The sample comprised peripheral blood. The CDR3: CASSFTGGGGTEAFF. DNA of the CDR3: TGTGCCAGCAGTTTCACAGGGGGCGGAGGCACTGAAGCTTTCTTT.